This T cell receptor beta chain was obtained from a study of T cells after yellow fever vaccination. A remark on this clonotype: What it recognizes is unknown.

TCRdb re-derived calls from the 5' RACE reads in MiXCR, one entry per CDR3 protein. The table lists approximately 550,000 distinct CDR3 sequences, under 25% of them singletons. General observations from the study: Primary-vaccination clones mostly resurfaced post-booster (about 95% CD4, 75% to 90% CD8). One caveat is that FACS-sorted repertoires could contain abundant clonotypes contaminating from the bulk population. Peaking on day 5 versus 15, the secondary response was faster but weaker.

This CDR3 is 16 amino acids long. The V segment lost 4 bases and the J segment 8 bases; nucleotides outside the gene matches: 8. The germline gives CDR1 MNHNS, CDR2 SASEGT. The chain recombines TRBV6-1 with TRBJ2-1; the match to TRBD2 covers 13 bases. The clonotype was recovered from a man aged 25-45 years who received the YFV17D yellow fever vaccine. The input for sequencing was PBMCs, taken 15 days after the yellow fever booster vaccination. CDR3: CASSGGLAGAVDEQFF. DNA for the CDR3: TGTGCCAGCAGTGGTGGACTAGCGGGAGCGGTGGATGAGCAGTTCTTC.